This T cell receptor delta chain was recorded in a study of gamma-delta T cells after stem cell transplantation (dated by TCRdb to between 2015 and 2016). About this clone itself: What this receptor recognizes is not known. The TCRdb record carries a much larger clone's protein, which differs from this DNA's translation at residue 4; a read error is the likely cause, and the protein listed here is the DNA translation.

The protocol used for the library was RT-PCR. For sequencing, an Illumina MiSeq was employed. Clones were re-identified by TCRdb from the public reads with CATT, and rows with the same DNA were merged. The sample includes thousands of delta-chain clones, with roughly 2% observed a single time. The ten most abundant clones make up less than 20% of the sample. Trimming leaves V shorter by 5 bases and J shorter by 4 bases, with the junction holding 21 bases beyond the gene matches. The CDR3 goes from the cysteine to the phenylalanine over 18 residues. Only the CDR3 region is kept as DNA, spanning 54 bases read in frame from base 1. Based on the germline V gene, the CDR1 and CDR2 sequences are GEAIGNYY and EKD.

This receptor was obtained from a human donor. It is not recorded whose cells these are; they may come from a transplant donor. The V gene is TRDV2 and the J gene is TRDJ1, and TRDD3 matches 7 of the central bases. The material sequenced was gamma-delta T cells. CDR3 protein: CACGSVRGSDTRGDKLIF. The DNA sequence is TGTGCCTGTGGCTCGGTTCGGGGATCGGATACGCGGGGCGATAAACTCATCTTT.